Listed below are T cell receptor beta chains from one sample, sequenced in a study of T cells in Graves' hyperthyroidism and ophthalmopathy. MiXCR, run by TCRdb on the multiplex PCR reads, gives a single entry per CDR3 protein. The table shows around 200,000 distinct CDR3 sequences, with around 20% occurring only once. The sample taken for sequencing was blood. These receptors all stem from a man aged 35-49 years with Graves' hyperthyroidism. The conserved cysteine and the conserved F or W are not part of the CDR3 here. Rows may omit the clone size; those that give it use once, few, many or a size class.

few,TRBV24-1,TRBJ2-7,ATSDQRGDPTKQY
few,TRBV5-1,TRBJ2-3,ASSKDRSTDTQY
many,TRBV6-1,TRBJ1-5,ASRPGQNSNQPQH
NA,TRBV20-1,TRBJ2-3,SAREAGTDTQY
NA,TRBV29-1,TRBJ1-3,SVVHQSSGNTIY
NA,TRBV27,TRBJ1-4,ASTSRATNEKLF
NA,TRBV20-1,TRBJ2-5,SVLLSDGFFQETQY
NA,TRBV4-3,TRBJ2-6,ASSQVMSAGANVLT
many,TRBV28,TRBJ2-7,ASSSLDEQY
NA,TRBV2,TRBJ2-7,ATGYEQY
many,TRBV20-1,TRBJ2-7,SAGQGGGYEQY
few,TRBV10-3,TRBJ1-1,AISEQGRTEAF
many,TRBV28,TRBJ2-5,ASTGLAARETQY